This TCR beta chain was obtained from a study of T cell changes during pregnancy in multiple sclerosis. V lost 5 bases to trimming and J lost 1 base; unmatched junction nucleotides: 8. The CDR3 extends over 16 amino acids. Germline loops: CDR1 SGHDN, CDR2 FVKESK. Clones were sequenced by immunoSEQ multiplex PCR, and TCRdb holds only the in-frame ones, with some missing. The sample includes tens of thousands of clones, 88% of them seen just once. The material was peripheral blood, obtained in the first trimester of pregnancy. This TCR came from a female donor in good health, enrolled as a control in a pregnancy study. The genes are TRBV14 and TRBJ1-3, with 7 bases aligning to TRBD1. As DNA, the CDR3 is TGTGCCAGCAGCTACAGGACAGGCTCGTCTGGAAACACCATATATTTT. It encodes CASSYRTGSSGNTIYF. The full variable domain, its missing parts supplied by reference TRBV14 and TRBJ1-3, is EAGVTQFPSHSVIEKGQTVTLRCDPISGHDNLYWYRRVMGKEIKFLLHFVKESKQDESGMPNNRFLAERTGGTYSTLKVQPAELEDSGVYFCASSYRTGSSGNTIYFGEGSWLTVV.